This T cell receptor beta chain derives from a study of Graves' ophthalmopathy and Graves' hyperthyroidism (dated by TCRdb to between 2018 and 2020). About the full investigation: Peripheral blood was collected before any treatment was given, at the time of initial diagnosis. For independent validation, a separate cohort was made up of 18 to 20 hyperthyroidism patients plus 17 patients who later progressed from hyperthyroidism to ophthalmopathy. In total, 120 to 150 blood samples were TCR-sequenced: some 40 ophthalmopathy, under 80 hyperthyroidism and some 17 hyperthyroidism-to-ophthalmopathy patients. Following sample collection, hyperthyroidism patients were given methimazole at a starting dose of 30 mg daily, and ophthalmopathy patients were given high-dose intravenous methylprednisolone. The study used signatures of the TCR beta repertoire to tell Graves' ophthalmopathy apart from Graves' hyperthyroidism and to predict which patients would progress to ophthalmopathy. The 90 to 100 discovery patients were randomly divided into training and test sets at a 7:3 ratio. In five or six hyperthyroidism patients, the T-cell repertoire of thyroid tissue was compared with the T-cell repertoire of blood. To explore V-J signatures distinguishing ophthalmopathy from hyperthyroidism, a discovery set of about a hundred patients (about 43 ophthalmopathy, 57 stable hyperthyroidism) was enrolled. General conclusions and limits of the study: Among expanded thyroid clonotypes with frequency above 0.001, most also showed up in blood, which suggests that blood repertoires may reflect the thyroid immune response. In cross-validation, the 13-signature model distinguished ophthalmopathy from stable hyperthyroidism with 85% to 90% sensitivity and just under 84% specificity, and in the test set the corresponding values were roughly 80% and 76%. In validation, the model predicted ophthalmopathy progression with more than 55% sensitivity and approximately 78% specificity; some 13 predicted patients were CT-confirmed with GO in a median of about 7.1 months. Sample size was not statistically predetermined, and group allocation was not concealed from the investigators.

Ophthalmopathy patients had moderately to severely active disease, Clinical Activity Score of at least 3, NOSPECS grade of at least 4, and disease duration under 3 months. Patients with other autoimmune diseases, uncontrolled infections, pregnancy or lactation were excluded from the study. Diagnosis was based on clinical symptoms, serum thyroxine, TRAb, thyroid ultrasound and orbital computed tomography. Using Ficoll-Paque density gradient centrifugation, PBMCs were isolated from about 9.4 ml of fresh peripheral blood. Trizol reagent was used to extract the total RNA, and its quality was then checked on an Agilent 2100 Bioanalyzer. Trimming takes 4 bases off V and 6 bases off J; junction bases not matched to a gene: 11. From the cysteine through the phenylalanine, the CDR3 covers 15 amino acids. Of all the DNA, just the CDR3 is kept, 45 bases in frame from base 1. With respect to this clonotype: What antigen it recognizes has not been identified. Base qualities are missing; no much larger clone stands one base away.

TCR beta CDR3 regions were amplified from RNA transcripts for repertoire sequencing. HTBI primers and the Qiagen OneStep RT-PCR kit were used in a first-round RT-PCR, which was followed by a second-round multiplex PCR, size selection and purification. Sequencing of the libraries was carried out on an Illumina HiSeq2000 in paired-end mode with 100 bp reads. The published analysis was carried out like this. SOAPnuke was used for read processing, and reads with adapters, uncalled bases, a mean Phred below 15, or no exact constant-primer or identifier match were discarded. High-quality paired reads were merged with COPE v1.2.5. Clonotypes were defined as unique nucleotide sequences and were aligned to IMGT TRB V, D and J references using MiTCR v1.1. The analysis was limited to V-J combinations with a frequency above 0.0001, which together covered roughly 99% of the repertoires. For each V-J combination, a TCR clonal expansion and chaos score was defined as the ratio of F50 clonal expansion to chaos observed in the TCRdist matrix. Features were reduced by Welch's t-statistics and random forest to around 14 V-J combinations, which fed a naive Bayes classifier. The Morisita-Horn index was used to measure how similar the thyroid and blood repertoires were. TCRdb took the public reads, trimmed them with fastp at Q25, ran MiXCR for clone calling and kept in-frame beta chains. Each entry is one CDR3 protein sequence, shown with its most common DNA and genes. TCRdb's processing, not the authors' own work, is the source of the V and J calls. Across this sample there are about 210,000 distinct CDR3 sequences, with 25% to 30% seen only once. 9.1% of the sample is held by the ten biggest clonotypes.

Specimen: peripheral blood. This receptor was taken from a man aged 50 or older with Graves' ophthalmopathy. Donor details come from another sample of the same person, matched by shared clones. Here the chain combines TRBV12-3 or TRBV12-4 and TRBJ1-2, with TRBD1 matching 7 junction bases. At the DNA level, the sequence is TGTGCCAGCAGTTCCTTTACAGGGGCGGTGGATGGCTACACCTTC. Its protein is CASSSFTGAVDGYTF.